The source of this T cell receptor (beta chain) is a study of blood T cell repertoires in COVID-19. Turning to the study itself: The origin of the acute and convalescent COVID-19 samples was the United States, Italy and Spain. PBMCs, B-cell-depleted T cells, or T cells provided the cDNA or gDNA that made up the material.

Germline V gene lookup returns CDR1 SGHRS and CDR2 YFSETQ. This CDR3 contains 20 residues. V lost 0 bases, J lost 1 base, and 24 bases lay in between. Authors' analysis steps: Cell counts per sample came from amplifying reference gene primers. Profiled with immunoSEQ multiplex PCR; TCRdb holds only in-frame clones, not every one. V, J and clone size reflect that table, while D and trimming were determined from the DNA. The table has under 200,000 clones, 84% seen once. The source of this sequence is a man aged 18 to 29 with active or convalescent COVID-19. Sequenced material: peripheral blood. This rearrangement joins TRBV5-1 to TRBJ2-3, with D possibly matching TRBD2 (6 bases). The CDR3 sequence is CASSLAGTSSVAGRTDTQYF. The DNA for the CDR3 is TGCGCCAGCAGCTTGGCAGGGACGAGTTCTGTGGCGGGGCGCACAGATACGCAGTATTTT.